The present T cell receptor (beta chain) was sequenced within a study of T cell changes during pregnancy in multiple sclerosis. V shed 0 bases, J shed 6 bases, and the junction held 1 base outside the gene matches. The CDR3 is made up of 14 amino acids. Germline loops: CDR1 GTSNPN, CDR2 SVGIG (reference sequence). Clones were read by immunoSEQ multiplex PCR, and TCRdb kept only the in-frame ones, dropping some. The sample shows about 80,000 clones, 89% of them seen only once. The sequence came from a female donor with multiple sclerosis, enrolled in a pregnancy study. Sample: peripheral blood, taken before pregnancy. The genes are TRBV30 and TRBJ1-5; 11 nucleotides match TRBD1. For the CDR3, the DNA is TGTGCCTGGAGTGTAGGGACAGGGGGTCAGCCCCAGCATTTT. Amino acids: CAWSVGTGGQPQHF.